Included here is one TCR beta chain sequence, with context. It lacks a known antigen. The input lacks base qualities; no much larger clone sits a single base away. From the cysteine up to the phenylalanine, the CDR3 has a length of 14 residues. The kept DNA is CDR3 alone, 42 bases in frame from the first base. CDR1 and CDR2 (MNHNS, SASEGT) derive from the germline V gene. A distance of 13 bases separates the germline ends of V and J, which lose 9 bases and 1 base respectively. The data belong to a study of beta chain features in type 1 diabetes (dated by TCRdb to the late 2010s). With respect to the entire study: Mean age, gender distribution, total cell number and subset yield did not differ between patients and healthy donors. A total of around 110,000,000 sorted cells were examined across all samples, and RNA yield correlated strongly with the number of cells per subset. In the study, recently diagnosed type 1 diabetes patients and matched healthy donors were compared on the TCRB repertoires of their sorted circulating CD4+ T cell subsets. Regulatory and stem cell-like memory subsets were obtained from only 8 patients and roughly 8 healthy donors, while naive and central memory subsets were obtained from all 30 or so donors.

Each donor gave one peripheral blood draw, roughly 110 mL on average, collected into heparinised tubes. A BD FACSAria II and a panel including CD45RO, CCR7, CD25, CD127, CD95 and CD27 were used to sort naive, central memory, regulatory and stem cell-like memory CD4+ T cells. Purity was above 98% for every sorted population. PBMCs were isolated right away by Lymphoprep density gradient centrifugation and were stained directly, without culture. To minimize batch effects, samples were stained and sorted in pairs, one healthy donor with one patient per experiment. The entire isolated RNA was reverse transcribed using the High Capacity cDNA Reverse Transcription Kit, and thus expressed TCRB transcripts were sequenced. Deep immunoSEQ sequencing was performed on naive, central memory and regulatory T cell samples, with an average of around 3.5 million total reads per sample. Sorted cells were lysed in RLT buffer and RNA was extracted with DNase-treated RNeasy Micro or Mini kits, depending on cell number. Each cell subset was processed separately to prevent cross-contamination, with patient and healthy donor samples processed together. The immunoSEQ multiplex PCR was used to amplify TCRB sequences from cDNA, generating 87-bp fragments that spanned the CDR3 region. Amplicons were sequenced on the Illumina HiSeq platform. In the paper's pipeline: PCR bias was computationally corrected using synthetic template baselines, reads within Hamming distance 2 were collapsed, and singletons that could not be merged were discarded. Reads were aligned against IMGT so that V, D and J genes, CDR3 length and insertions or deletions at six rearrangement sites could be assigned. Clonotype counts were normalized to sorted cell number within each subset before computing true diversity and Gini coefficients with the tcR R package. The overlap coefficient, calculated on TCRB nucleotide sequences, was used to quantify repertoire sharing. As a proxy for the pre-selection repertoire, out-of-frame TCRB sequences from naive cells were analyzed. TCRdb obtained this table from immuneACCESS and retained in-frame rearrangements with V and J assigned. These tables miss some clones; where compared with another copy, unresolved V genes account for less than half of the shortfall, and the remainder is unexplained. V, J and clone size were drawn from that table, and D and trimming were deduced from the DNA. The sample table records hundreds of thousands of clones; more than 12% of these occur just once. 0.04% of the sample goes to the ten largest clones.

Beyond this particular receptor, the publication reports: Naive, central memory and regulatory TCRB repertoires appeared more similar among patients than among healthy donors. PCR may preferentially amplify shorter templates, but because patient and control samples were amplified and corrected together, any resulting skew would affect both groups equally. Because cDNA was sequenced instead of genomic DNA, highly expressing activated cells could be over-represented, though the groups showed no difference in activation or CD3 levels. Because small numbers of individuals were included in the HLA sub-analyses, any influence of HLA type on TCRB rearrangement was left unresolved. At VDJ recombination sites, patients with type 1 diabetes made fewer insertions and deleted more nucleotides, a pattern implying thymic rearrangement abnormalities. Type 1 diabetes patients showed a moderate but significant shortening of TCRB CDR3 length in all four CD4+ subsets.

Rearrangement joined TRBV6-1 to TRBJ2-1; a confident D gene designation cannot be given. This receptor was identified in a young man with type 1 diabetes. The source material was naive CD4+ T cells from blood. In the paper's terms, the cell subset or site label means: true naive CD4+ T cells. The CDR3 has the sequence CARRRTASYNEQFF. The bases are TGTGCCAGGCGGCGGACCGCTTCCTACAATGAGCAGTTCTTC.